Following are 21 T cell receptor beta chains from one sample sequenced in a study of regulatory T cells in long-lasting Graves disease. Time point defined: persistent/refractory GD, antithyroid drugs over 5 years with positive TRAb. Isolated PBMC RNA provided the starting material for the TCR library. According to the study, TCR beta libraries were built with iRepertoire HTBI primers and CDR3-region Arm-PCR. TCRdb used MiXCR to reprocess the multiplex PCR reads, holding one entry per CDR3 protein. The profile shows roughly 430,000 distinct CDR3 sequences, roughly 23% of them singletons. Sample: peripheral blood mononuclear cells (PBMCs), taken when the disease was refractory, from a patient treated with antithyroid drugs. The receptors were sampled from a female donor with Graves disease.

The J gene is TRBJ1-4, the V gene TRBV12-3 or TRBV12-4; the D gene is possibly TRBD1 (5 bases). Trimming left V 5 bases short and J 8 bases short, with 15 bases between. The CDR3 has 14 amino acids. The CDR3 coding sequence is TGTGCCAGCAGTGGGATGGGGGGACGAGAAAAACTGTTTTTT. It translates to CASSGMGGREKLFF.

This clonotype was detected ten times or more. This chain connects TRBV28 to TRBJ1-1; no clear D. Germline V gives CDR1 MDHEN, CDR2 SYDVKM. This CDR3 contains 14 residues. V lost 5 bases and J 0 bases, leaving 10 bases between the germline ends. The CDR3 spells CASSQGKMNTEAFF. CDR3 DNA: TGTGCCAGCAGTCAAGGAAAAATGAACACTGAAGCTTTCTTT.

This clonotype was found a few times. This rearrangement joins TRBV20-1 to TRBJ2-5, with TRBD2 matching over 14 bases. The germline V gene has CDR1 DFQATT and CDR2 SNEGSKA (reference sequence). The V gene end was trimmed by 0 bases and the J gene end by 4 bases; junction bases not matched to a gene: 7. This CDR3 spans 17 amino acids. CDR3 DNA sequence: TGCAGTGCTAGAGATAGACTAGCGGGAGGGTGGGCAGAGACCCAGTACTTC. This encodes CSARDRLAGGWAETQYF.

This clonotype was detected many times. The CDR3 loop reads CSARDLAGHEQYF. Here the CDR3 DNA reads TGCAGTGCTAGAGATTTAGCGGGACACGAGCAGTACTTC. The rearrangement links TRBV20-1 to TRBJ2-7; 8 bases line up with TRBD2. This CDR3 is 13 amino acids long. Losses at the gene ends were 0 bases for V and 5 bases for J; bases not matched to a gene: 3. Germline V gene sequence: CDR1 DFQATT, CDR2 SNEGSKA (reference sequence).

The table lists this clonotype with a few counts. V and J are TRBV9 and TRBJ2-6; TRBD1 aligns across 7 bases. The CDR3 runs 17 residues. Germline V gene sequence: CDR1 SGDLS, CDR2 YYNGEE. The V gene end was trimmed by 5 bases and the J gene end by 0 bases; junction bases not matched to a gene: 8. The CDR3 nucleotides read TGTGCCAGCAGAAAAACAGGGGATGACTCTGGGGCCAACGTCCTGACTTTC. It encodes CASRKTGDDSGANVLTF.

There are many counts of this clonotype. V gene TRBV20-1 combines with J gene TRBJ2-2, with D possibly being TRBD1 (7 bases). Germline V gene sequence: CDR1 DFQATT, CDR2 SNEGSKA (reference sequence). The CDR3 is made up of 13 amino acids. Trimming took 1 base from V and 7 from J, leaving 10 bases between them. The CDR3 DNA follows: TGCAGTGCTAGAGCCAGGGGGGTCGGGGAGCTGTTTTTT. Its protein product is CSARARGVGELFF.

This clonotype occurred a few times. The CDR3 DNA follows: TGTGCCTGGAGTTCGGGCAGGAGGGCTGAAGCTTTCTTT. Translating gives CAWSSGRRAEAFF. The V and J genes are TRBV30 and TRBJ1-1; D not resolved. Germline CDR1 and CDR2: GTSNPN and SVGIG (reference sequence). The CDR3 totals 13 residues. Trimming left V 2 bases short and J 6 bases short, with 13 bases between.

This clonotype occurred a few times. This rearrangement joins TRBV28 to TRBJ2-2; a weak D match, TRBD1 (6 bases). Trimming cost V 6 bases and J 2 bases, with 13 bases left between them. The CDR3 covers 15 residues. Germline V gene sequence: CDR1 MDHEN, CDR2 SYDVKM. CDR3 loop: CASRPYRVNTGELFF. The CDR3 nucleotides are TGTGCCAGCAGGCCCTACAGGGTCAACACCGGGGAGCTGTTTTTT.

The chain combines TRBV5-1 with TRBJ2-4; D tentatively fits TRBD1 or TRBD2 (5 bases each). Between the trimmed V and J ends, which lost 0 bases and 1 base, there was a span of 14 bases. The CDR3 is 17 residues long. Germline V gene sequence: CDR1 SGHRS, CDR2 YFSETQ. For the CDR3, the DNA is TGCGCCAGCAGCTTGGCAGTTGGGGGTAATGCCAAAAACATTCAGTACTTC. This encodes CASSLAVGGNAKNIQYF.

This clonotype was picked up many times. The chain is built from TRBV12-3 or TRBV12-4 and TRBJ2-7; 10 bases align to TRBD2. V lost 10 bases to trimming and J lost 3 bases; unmatched junction nucleotides: 9. The CDR3 totals 14 residues. This CDR3 is CAKRRTSGIYEQYF. As DNA, the CDR3 is TGTGCCAAAAGACGGACTAGCGGTATCTACGAGCAGTACTTC.

The table lists this clonotype with many counts. The genes are TRBV20-1 and TRBJ2-5, with TRBD1 as a possible D gene (6 bases). V shed 4 bases and J shed 4 bases, with 16 bases lying between them. Germline V lookup: CDR1 DFQATT, CDR2 SNEGSKA (reference sequence). The CDR3 runs 14 residues. The CDR3 reads CSATQGLGGETQYF. The CDR3 nucleotides read TGCAGTGCTACACAGGGATTAGGAGGAGAGACCCAGTACTTC.

There are many counts of this clonotype. The V and J genes are TRBV29-1 and TRBJ1-1, with unresolved D. V was pared by 4 bases and J by 4 bases, with 10 bases between. Germline loops: CDR1 SQVTM, CDR2 ANQGSEA. The CDR3 totals 12 residues. The CDR3 reads CSVVRSGTEAFF. In DNA, the CDR3 is TGCAGCGTTGTTAGGTCGGGCACTGAAGCTTTCTTT.

This chain joins TRBV5-6 and TRBJ2-4; 11 bases agree with TRBD1. The junction had 10 bases not matched to a gene; V was cut back by 4 bases and J by 1 base. From germline, CDR1 is SGHDT and CDR2 YYEEEE. The CDR3 spans 18 residues. CDR3 residues: CASSPGQGGSFAKNIQYF. The CDR3 DNA reads TGTGCCAGCAGCCCGGGACAGGGGGGCAGTTTTGCCAAAAACATTCAGTACTTC.

V usage is TRBV24-1 and J usage is TRBJ2-7, with D unresolved. With 4 bases removed from V and 3 bases from J, the gap between germline ends came to 12 bases. The V gene's germline CDR1 is KGHDR and CDR2 SFDVKD. The CDR3 totals 14 residues. CDR3 DNA: TGTGCCACCAGTGACCCGGACGGTAACTACGAGCAGTACTTC. It translates to CATSDPDGNYEQYF.

The chain links TRBV15 to TRBJ2-5, with D maybe TRBD2 (5 bases). The end of the DNA fits TRBJ2-1 better, so the J call may be wrong. CDR1 and CDR2 from the germline V gene are LNHNV and YYDKDF (reference sequence). The CDR3 runs to 18 residues. The CDR3 here is CATSRVLLDYQVGNEQFF. DNA for the CDR3: TGTGCCACCAGCAGAGTCCTTCTCGACTACCAAGTGGGCAATGAGCAGTTCTTC.

V gene TRBV28 combines with J gene TRBJ2-7, with 14 bases fitting TRBD2. This CDR3 region has 15 residues. After removal of 5 bases from V and 2 bases from J, the junction contained 2 bases not matched to a gene. Germline CDR1 reads MDHEN; CDR2 reads SYDVKM. The CDR3 nucleotides are TGTGCCAGCAGTGTGACTAGCGGGAGGGCCTACGAGCAGTACTTC. Translation: CASSVTSGRAYEQYF. The full variable domain, with the rest looked up from reference TRBV28 and TRBJ2-7, is DVKVTQSSRYLVKRTGEKVFLECVQDMDHENMFWYRQDPGLGLRLIYFSYDVKMKEKGDIPEGYSVSREKKERFSLILESASTNQTSMYLCASSVTSGRAYEQYFGPGTRLTVT.

The chain links TRBV24-1 to TRBJ2-2; 9 positions match TRBD2. V trimming: 4 bases; J trimming: 1 base; junction bases outside the gene matches: 3. Looked up from germline, CDR1 is KGHDR and CDR2 is SFDVKD. CDR3 size: 16 residues. CDR3 DNA: TGTGCCACCAGTGACCTACTAGCGGGGAACACCGGGGAGCTGTTTTTT. Its translation is CATSDLLAGNTGELFF.

Concerning this clonotype itself: One base away lies a much larger clone, so this may be a sequencing read error. The V call is TRBV6-9, the J call TRBJ2-7; 10 bases agree with TRBD2. The CDR3 is 16 residues long. Germline CDR1 reads MNHGY; CDR2 reads SVAAGI. Trimming cost V 3 bases and J 5 bases; bases outside gene matches: 10. The CDR3 coding sequence is TGTGCCAGCAGTTACGGTCCAGCGGGAGGGGATCACGAGCAGTACTTC. Translation gives CASSYGPAGGDHEQYF.

This clonotype was picked up a small number of times. The chain uses TRBV20-1 and TRBJ2-4; possible D gene TRBD2, 5 bases. The CDR3 is 17 amino acids. Trimming left V 3 bases short and J 1 base short, with 19 bases between. Germline CDR1 DFQATT, CDR2 SNEGSKA (reference sequence). CDR3 region: CSARVLDAWEAKNIQYF. In nucleotides, the CDR3 is TGCAGTGCTAGGGTCTTGGACGCGTGGGAGGCCAAAAACATTCAGTACTTC.

The table lists this clonotype with many counts. The rearrangement uses TRBV6-1 and TRBJ1-2; 7 bases fit TRBD1. CDR3 length: 15 amino acids. Germline values: CDR1 MNHNS, CDR2 SASEGT. Trimming removed 5 bases from V and 0 bases from J; junction bases left unmatched: 6. For the CDR3, the DNA is TGTGCCAGCAGTCAAAGAGGGACAGCTAACTATGGCTACACCTTC. Its protein is CASSQRGTANYGYTF.

This clonotype showed up many times. The chain combines TRBV28 with TRBJ1-2; 10 positions match TRBD1. V gave up 6 bases and J gave up 7 bases; unmatched junction bases: 11. The CDR3 contains 15 residues. The germline CDR1 and CDR2 sequences are MDHEN and SYDVKM. The CDR3, as DNA: TGTGCCAGCAGCTCTTCCGGGACAGGGGTTCCTGGCTACACCTTC. Residues: CASSSSGTGVPGYTF.